This T cell receptor (beta chain) was captured by sequencing in a study of blood T cell repertoires in COVID-19. Overall study context: Spain, Italy and the United States supplied samples that represented acute and convalescent COVID-19. PBMCs, B-cell-depleted T cells, or T cells provided the cDNA or gDNA that made up the material.

As originally analysed: Researchers report that nucleated cell counts were estimated from reference gene primer amplification. Profiling relied on immunoSEQ multiplex PCR, and the TCRdb table lists in-frame clones only, not all of them. V, J and clone size were drawn from that table, and D and trimming were deduced from the DNA. The table records fewer than 300,000 clones, over 65% of them present only once. The sequence was obtained from a woman in her seventies with active or convalescent COVID-19. The sequenced material came from peripheral blood.

The chain's CDR3 is CSERGLRGQYF. CDR3 in DNA: TGCAGTGAACGGGGCCTCAGGGGGCAGTATTTT. This rearrangement joins TRBV20-1 to TRBJ2-3, with D possibly TRBD1 on 6 matching bases. V gave up 7 bases and J gave up 11 bases, with 16 bases separating them. The CDR3 is made up of 11 amino acids. Germline CDR1 reads DFQATT; CDR2 reads SNEGSKA (reference sequence).